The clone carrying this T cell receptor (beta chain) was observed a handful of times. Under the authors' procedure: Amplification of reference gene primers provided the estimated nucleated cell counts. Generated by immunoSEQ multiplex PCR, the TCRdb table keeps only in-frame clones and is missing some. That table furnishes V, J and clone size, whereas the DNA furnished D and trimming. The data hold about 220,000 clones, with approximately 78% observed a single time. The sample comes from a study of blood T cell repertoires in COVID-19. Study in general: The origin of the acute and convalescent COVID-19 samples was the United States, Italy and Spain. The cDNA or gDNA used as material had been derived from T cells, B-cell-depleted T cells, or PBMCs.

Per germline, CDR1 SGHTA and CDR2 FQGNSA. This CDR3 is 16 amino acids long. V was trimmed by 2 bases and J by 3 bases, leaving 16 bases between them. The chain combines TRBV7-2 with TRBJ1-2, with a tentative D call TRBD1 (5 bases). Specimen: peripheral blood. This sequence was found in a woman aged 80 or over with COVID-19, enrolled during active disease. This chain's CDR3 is CASSLMLAGPYYGYTF. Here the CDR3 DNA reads TGTGCCAGCAGCTTAATGTTGGCAGGGCCCTACTATGGCTACACCTTC.